The 24 T cell receptor beta chains reported below all come from one sample, sequenced in a study of shared clonotypes between healthy human individuals. CD8 cells classed as naive were CD45RO-negative and positively selected for CCR7, excluding terminally differentiated effector memory CD45RA+ cells. Assay: immunoSEQ multiplex PCR; the TCRdb copy retains only in-frame clones and omits some. The repertoire has around 640,000 clones, about 96% of them found once; the top ten carry less than 0.13%. Material: naive CD8+ T cells sorted from blood. The receptors originated from a woman in her twenties or thirties in good health.

This sequence joins TRBV27 and TRBJ1-5; TRBD1 agrees at 9 bases. The germline V gene has CDR1 MNHEY and CDR2 SMNVEV (reference sequence). The CDR3 length is 21 residues. Trimming cost V 8 bases and J 2 bases; bases outside gene matches: 25. CDR3 residues: CASSSGWADRGPWGCNQPQHF. The CDR3 DNA sequence: TGTGCCAGCTCCTCAGGTTGGGCGGACAGGGGACCTTGGGGTTGCAATCAGCCCCAGCATTTT.

The chain links TRBV28 to TRBJ2-1, with TRBD2 matching over 12 bases. Trimming took 6 bases from V and 2 from J; bases not matched to a gene: 8. The CDR3 is 17 amino acids. Germline CDR1 and CDR2: MDHEN and SYDVKM. The CDR3, as DNA: TGTGCCAGCAGCTGGACTAGCGGGATATCCACCTACAATGAGCAGTTCTTC. This translates into CASSWTSGISTYNEQFF.

The V call is TRBV4-1, the J call TRBJ1-2; TRBD1 might be the D (6 bases). The CDR3 totals 16 residues. The V end was cut by 3 bases, the J end by 3 bases, with 17 bases between. Looked up from germline, CDR1 is MGHRA and CDR2 is YSYEKL. CDR3 in amino acids: CASSHLTRGIHYGYTF. In nucleotides, the CDR3 is TGCGCCAGCAGCCACCTGACCAGGGGAATCCACTATGGCTACACCTTC.

The V gene is TRBV28, the J gene TRBJ2-2; no clear D gene. Looked up from germline, CDR1 is MDHEN and CDR2 is SYDVKM. This CDR3 has 13 amino acids. V lost 6 bases to trimming and J lost 6 bases, with 11 bases between them. This CDR3 reads CASRVPSAGELFF. DNA of the CDR3: TGTGCCAGCAGAGTCCCGTCGGCCGGGGAGCTGTTTTTT.

The chain combines TRBV7-9 with TRBJ2-5; 10 nucleotides line up with TRBD2. V shed 5 bases and J 2 bases; nucleotides not matched to a gene: 17. The CDR3 has 19 amino acids. Germline loops: CDR1 SEHNR, CDR2 FQNEAQ (reference sequence). CDR3 residues: CASSPPAASGRLGQETQYF. The CDR3 nucleotides are TGTGCCAGCAGCCCCCCGGCGGCTAGCGGGAGACTAGGGCAAGAGACCCAGTACTTC. Looking up the rest from reference TRBV7-9 and TRBJ2-5 gives the full variable domain: DTGVSQNPRHKITKRGQNVTFRCDPISEHNRLYWYRQTLGQGPEFLTYFQNEAQLEKSRLLSDRFSAERPKGSFSTLEIQRTEQGDSAMYLCASSPPAASGRLGQETQYFGPGTRLLVL.

Only one count was recorded for this clone. This chain uses TRBV18 with TRBJ2-7; D may be TRBD1 or TRBD2 (5 bases each). CDR1 KGHSH and CDR2 LQKENI come from the germline V gene. V lost 0 bases and J 3 bases, leaving 15 bases between the germline ends. The length of the CDR3 is 16 residues. The DNA of the CDR3 is TGTGCCAGCTCACCACCGCGAGGGGTTAGTGTCTACGAGCAGTACTTC. Its translation is CASSPPRGVSVYEQYF.

The chain links TRBV27 to TRBJ1-2; TRBD1 aligns across 9 bases. From germline, CDR1 is MNHEY and CDR2 SMNVEV (reference sequence). The CDR3 has 17 residues. The junction had 12 bases not matched to a gene; V was cut back by 7 bases and J by 0 bases. The CDR3 region has the DNA TGTGCCAGCAAAATTTCCCCGACAGGGGGAGCTAACTATGGCTACACCTTC. Encoded protein: CASKISPTGGANYGYTF.

This chain links TRBV15 with TRBJ2-1; weak D call: TRBD1 (6 bases). CDR3 length: 14 residues. The V gene lost 8 bases and the J gene lost 1 base, with 12 bases spanning the gap. Germline V gene lookup returns CDR1 LNHNV and CDR2 YYDKDF (reference sequence). The CDR3: CATSPRGSYNEQFF. CDR3 nucleotides: TGTGCCACCTCCCCGAGGGGGTCCTACAATGAGCAGTTCTTC.

On this clone itself: Other DNA sequences of this sample code for an identical CDR3. CDR3 residues: CASSVGGTEAFF. CDR3 nucleotides: TGTGCCAGCAGCGTCGGAGGCACTGAAGCTTTCTTT. The V call is TRBV9, the J call TRBJ1-1; D gene ambiguous. Per germline, CDR1 SGDLS and CDR2 YYNGEE. The V gene lost 2 bases and the J gene lost 4 bases, with 6 bases spanning the gap. The CDR3 has 12 amino acids.

V and J are TRBV5-6 and TRBJ1-1, with D perhaps matching TRBD1 (6 bases). Germline lookup yields CDR1 SGHDT and CDR2 YYEEEE. Trimming removed 4 bases at V and 6 bases at J, with 16 bases between. The CDR3 extends over 14 amino acids. The chain's CDR3 is CASSGTTGEAEAFF. The DNA of the CDR3 is TGTGCCAGCAGCGGAACGACAGGAGAGGCTGAAGCTTTCTTT. The full variable domain, in which reference TRBV5-6 and TRBJ1-1 provide the parts outside the CDR3, is DAGVTQSPTHLIKTRGQQVTLRCSPKSGHDTVSWYQQALGQGPQFIFQYYEEEERQRGNFPDRFSGHQFPNYSSELNVNALLLGDSALYLCASSGTTGEAEAFFGQGTRLTVV.

The gene calls are TRBV14 and TRBJ2-1, with 10 bases fitting TRBD2. The germline V gene has CDR1 SGHDN and CDR2 FVKESK. The CDR3 runs 15 residues. J lost 9 bases, V lost 6 bases, and 11 bases had no gene match. The CDR3 region is CASRGAPSGRVEQFF. CDR3 in DNA: TGTGCCAGCAGGGGGGCTCCTAGCGGGAGAGTTGAGCAGTTCTTC.

The chain has TRBV7-9 and TRBJ1-1; D is unclear. This CDR3 comprises 14 residues. CDR1 is SEHNR and CDR2 is FQNEAQ in the germline V gene (reference sequence). V lost 1 base to trimming and J lost 1 base, with 7 bases between them. The CDR3 protein is CASSLVAGNTEAFF. CDR3 bases: TGTGCCAGCAGCTTAGTGGCTGGGAACACTGAAGCTTTCTTT.

About this clone: The same CDR3 can be traced to other DNA sequences in this sample. The V gene is TRBV5-4, the J gene TRBJ2-5; D possibly corresponds to TRBD2 (5 bases). CDR1 is SGHNT, CDR2 YYREEE, per germline (reference sequence). The V end lost 0 bases, the J end lost 5 bases, and 8 bases lay between the germline ends. The CDR3 runs 13 residues. CDR3 DNA: TGTGCCAGCAGCTTGGAATCGGGGGAGACCCAGTACTTC. It is translated as CASSLESGETQYF. Together with reference TRBV5-4 and TRBJ2-5, the CDR3 gives the full variable domain: ETGVTQSPTHLIKTRGQQVTLRCSSQSGHNTVSWYQQALGQGPQFIFQYYREEENGRGNFPPRFSGLQFPNYSSELNVNALELDDSALYLCASSLESGETQYFGPGTRLLVL.

Points on this clone: One junction end disagrees with the germline gene, perhaps due to a read error. The chain recombines TRBV7-9 with TRBJ1-2, with D unresolved. Germline V gene lookup returns CDR1 SEHNR and CDR2 FQNEAQ (reference sequence). The CDR3 consists of 13 residues. CDR3 protein: CASSPPLEESLSF. CDR3 nucleotide sequence: TGTGCCAGCAGCCCGCCTCTCGAAGAGTCGTTGAGCTTC.

The V call is TRBV6-1, the J call TRBJ1-5; D is perhaps TRBD1 (5 bases). V was pared by 4 bases and J by 4 bases, with 14 bases between. Looked up from germline, CDR1 is MNHNS and CDR2 is SASEGT. CDR3 length: 15 amino acids. This chain's CDR3 is CASSAQTSGNQPQHF. The CDR3 DNA reads as TGTGCCAGCAGTGCCCAAACCTCAGGGAATCAGCCCCAGCATTTT.

CDR3 in DNA: TGTGCCAGTCACGGGGACTACGAGCAGTACTTC. It translates to CASHGDYEQYF. This chain uses TRBV2 with TRBJ2-5, with D possibly matching TRBD2 (5 bases). The J call may be mistaken, given a closer DNA end match to TRBJ2-7. This CDR3 contains 11 residues. The germline CDR1 and CDR2 sequences are SNHLY and FYNNEI.

The chain employs TRBV28 and TRBJ2-5; D not certain. Germline-derived CDR1 and CDR2 are MDHEN and SYDVKM. This CDR3 has 15 amino acids. Trimming cost V 3 bases and J 5 bases, with 16 bases left between them. The CDR3 DNA is TGTGCCAGCAGTTTTTCCCCCTCGGCTTATGAGACCCAGTACTTC. It codes for CASSFSPSAYETQYF.

CDR3 bases: TGCGCCAGCAGCCATCCGGGGGAAGGCGGGAGGACAGATACGCAGTATTTT. It specifies CASSHPGEGGRTDTQYF. The chain employs TRBV4-1 and TRBJ2-3; 8 bases are a match to TRBD2. Germline V gives CDR1 MGHRA, CDR2 YSYEKL. The trim removed 3 bases at V and 3 bases at J, leaving 11 bases unmatched. The CDR3 extends over 17 amino acids.

The chain uses TRBV6-4 and TRBJ2-1; 9 nucleotides agree with TRBD2. V gave up 4 bases and J gave up 2 bases; unmatched junction bases: 6. The CDR3 sequence is 16 residues long. The germline gives CDR1 MRHNA, CDR2 SNTAGT. Written as DNA, the CDR3 is TGTGCCAGCAGTGTCGTAGCGGGAGTGACCTACAATGAGCAGTTCTTC. The encoded protein is CASSVVAGVTYNEQFF.

The V call is TRBV5-1, the J call TRBJ2-3; no clear D gene. Trimming took off 0 bases at V and 2 bases at J, with 7 bases between the two ends. This CDR3 region has 14 residues. Germline V gene data show CDR1 as SGHRS and CDR2 as YFSETQ. The CDR3 DNA follows: TGCGCCAGCAGCTTGGAGGCTACCACAGATACGCAGTATTTT. Translating gives CASSLEATTDTQYF.

The chain carries TRBV25-1 and TRBJ2-7; D remains unclear. V gave up 5 bases and J gave up 0 bases, with 8 bases separating them. CDR3 size: 13 residues. Looked up from germline, CDR1 is MGHDK and CDR2 is SYGVNS. The CDR3 DNA follows: TGTGCCAGCAGTTCACAACTCTCCTACGAGCAGTACTTC. Protein: CASSSQLSYEQYF.

V and J are TRBV9 and TRBJ2-1; D is possibly TRBD2 (6 bases). V dropped 2 bases and J dropped 6 bases, with 15 bases sitting between them. Germline V gene lookup returns CDR1 SGDLS and CDR2 YYNGEE. This CDR3 has 15 residues. CDR3 sequence (DNA): TGTGCCAGCAGCGTTTTTGCGGGAACGTTCAATGAGCAGTTCTTC. It translates to CASSVFAGTFNEQFF.

The genes are TRBV29-1 and TRBJ2-3; 9 bases align to TRBD2. In germline, CDR1 is SQVTM, CDR2 ANQGSEA. The CDR3 is 17 amino acids. Trimming cost V 4 bases and J 0 bases; bases outside gene matches: 11. The CDR3 nucleotides are TGCAGCGTTGGGGGGTCCCCTAGCGGGACCAGCACAGATACGCAGTATTTT. It is translated as CSVGGSPSGTSTDTQYF.

The V call is TRBV5-1, the J call TRBJ2-5; D assignment may be TRBD1 or TRBD2 (5 bases each). Trimming pared 4 bases from V and 1 base from J, leaving 8 bases between. CDR3 length equals 13 residues. CDR1 is SGHRS and CDR2 is YFSETQ in the germline V gene. The DNA for the CDR3 is TGCGCCAGCAGCGGGGGAGTCCAAGAGACCCAGTACTTC. This codes for CASSGGVQETQYF.